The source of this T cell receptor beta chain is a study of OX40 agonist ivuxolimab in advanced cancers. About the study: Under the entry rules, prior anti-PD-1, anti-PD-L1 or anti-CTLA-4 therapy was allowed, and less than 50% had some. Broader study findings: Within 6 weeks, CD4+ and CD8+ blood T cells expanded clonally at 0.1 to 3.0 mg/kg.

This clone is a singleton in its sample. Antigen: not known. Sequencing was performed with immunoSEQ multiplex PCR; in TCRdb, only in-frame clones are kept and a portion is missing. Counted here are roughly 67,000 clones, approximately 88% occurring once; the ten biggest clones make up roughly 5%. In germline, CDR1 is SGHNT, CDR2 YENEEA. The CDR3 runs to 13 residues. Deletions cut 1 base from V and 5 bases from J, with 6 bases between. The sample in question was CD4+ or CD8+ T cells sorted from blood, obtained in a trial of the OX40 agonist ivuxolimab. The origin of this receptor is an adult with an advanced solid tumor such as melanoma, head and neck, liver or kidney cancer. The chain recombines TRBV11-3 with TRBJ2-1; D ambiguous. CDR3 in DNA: TGTGCCAGCAGCTTAGGCCGCAACAATGAGCAGTTCTTC. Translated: CASSLGRNNEQFF.